Listed here are 8 T cell receptor beta chains from one sample, sequenced in a study of blood T cells in healthy people across ages. It was with a sample-barcoded 5' primer and a J-beta primer mix that a second PCR of roughly 7 to 12 cycles was run. TCRdb re-derived calls from the 5' RACE reads in MiXCR, one entry per CDR3 protein. The sample records hundreds of thousands of distinct CDR3 sequences, 49% being singletons. Sequencing was done on a sample of blood. These receptor sequences come from a woman in her fifties or sixties in good health.

The rearrangement links TRBV20-1 to TRBJ1-6, with 8 bases identical to TRBD1. The ends lost 4 bases at V and 5 bases at J; junction bases unmatched: 10. This CDR3 comprises 16 residues. From germline, CDR1 is DFQATT and CDR2 SNEGSKA (reference sequence). As DNA, the CDR3 is TGCAGTGCTACCAGGGACAGGCGCTTAAATAATTCACCCCTCCACTTT. Translated, it gives CSATRDRRLNNSPLHF.

The rearrangement joins TRBV20-1 to TRBJ2-1; D not certain. This CDR3 has 11 residues. Trimming removed 3 bases at V and 8 bases at J, with 8 bases between. Germline V CDR1 and CDR2: DFQATT, SNEGSKA (reference sequence). The DNA of the CDR3 is TGCAGTGCTAGCGGGCGTGATGAGCAGTTCTTC. Translated, it gives CSASGRDEQFF.

The rearrangement uses TRBV10-3 and TRBJ2-2, with D perhaps being TRBD1 or TRBD2 (5 bases each). Germline CDR1 ENHRY, CDR2 SYGVKD. Trimming took off 7 bases at V and 6 bases at J, with 9 bases between the two ends. There are 12 residues in the CDR3. The CDR3 nucleotides read TGTGCCATCAATAGGGACGCCGGGGAGCTGTTTTTT. The encoded protein is CAINRDAGELFF.

This clonotype showed up just a few times. The CDR3 region has the DNA TGTGCCAGCCAGAGAGTGGGGCAGGGGAGGTACGAGCAGTACTTC. Encoded protein: CASQRVGQGRYEQYF. The chain recombines TRBV28 with TRBJ2-7; D may be TRBD1 or TRBD2 (6 bases each). V shed 8 bases and J shed 4 bases, with 21 bases lying between them. Germline loops: CDR1 MDHEN, CDR2 SYDVKM. CDR3 length: 15 residues.

This clonotype appeared a few times. The chain carries TRBV7-2 and TRBJ1-4, with D tentatively TRBD1 (5 bases). This CDR3 is 16 amino acids long. CDR1 is SGHTA, CDR2 FQGNSA, per germline. Trimming left V 1 base short and J 3 bases short, with 12 bases between. The CDR3 reads CASSLVAQGANEKLFF. The CDR3 region has the DNA TGTGCCAGCAGCTTAGTGGCACAAGGGGCTAATGAAAAACTGTTTTTT.

This chain uses TRBV11-1 with TRBJ2-7; D might be TRBD1 (5 bases). Germline V gene lookup returns CDR1 SGHAT and CDR2 FQDESV (reference sequence). Trimming removed 2 bases from V and 10 bases from J, with 12 bases in between. The CDR3 contains 12 residues. CDR3 nucleotide sequence: TGTGCCAGCAGCTTACAGGACATTCCCCAGTACTTC. Its translation: CASSLQDIPQYF.

The chain couples TRBV7-2 to TRBJ1-2; D is possibly TRBD1 (6 bases). The CDR3 sequence is 16 residues long. Deletions cut 7 bases from V and 4 bases from J, with 22 bases between. CDR1 is SGHTA and CDR2 is FQGNSA in the germline V gene. Written as DNA, the CDR3 is TGTGCCAGCATCAAAATCCTCGGGGGCGCTCCCTATGGCTACACCTTC. It is translated as CASIKILGGAPYGYTF.

As concerns this clonotype: At one end, the junction sequence differs from germline, possibly due to a read error. The V gene is TRBV5-1, the J gene TRBJ1-2; D is perhaps TRBD1 (6 bases). The CDR3 is 15 residues long. Germline CDR1 SGHRS, CDR2 YFSETQ. CDR3 bases: TGCGCCAGCAGCTGGGGGCCGGGGACGGTCTATGACTACACCTTC. Amino acids: CASSWGPGTVYDYTF.